The rows below give T cell receptor beta chains drawn from one sample of a study of shared T cell receptors in the human thymus. Produced via immunoSEQ multiplex PCR; TCRdb's table is partial and in-frame only. The table lists roughly 700,000 clones, 88% of them singletons. The same data also contributed to another study, on human thymus T cells.

The sample was thymocytes. The receptor set was obtained from a boy under two years old with a congenital heart defect. The CDR3 runs from the conserved cysteine through the conserved F or W. Each record gives: clone size, D gene, J gene, V gene, CDR3 DNA, CDR3 protein. A D gene is named only where the DNA matches it firmly. Size tells how often a clone was seen (once, few, many) or the class of an expanded clone, and some rows leave it out.

abundance: NA; d_gene: TRBD1; j_gene: TRBJ2-7; v_gene: TRBV30; CDR3nt: TGTGCCTGGAGCGCCCCCAGGGACAGGGGCAACTACGAGCAGTACTTC; CDR3aa: CAWSAPRDRGNYEQYF
abundance: NA; d_gene: TRBD1; j_gene: TRBJ2-7; v_gene: TRBV29-1; CDR3nt: TGCAGCGATGGCCCCCGGACAGGGATAGCTGAGCAGTACTTC; CDR3aa: CSDGPRTGIAEQYF
abundance: NA; d_gene: NA; j_gene: TRBJ1-1; v_gene: TRBV19; CDR3nt: TGTGCCAGTAGTACCTCCTATCGAGGGGCGGGGGGTGAAGCTTTCTTT; CDR3aa: CASSTSYRGAGGEAFF
abundance: NA; d_gene: TRBD1; j_gene: TRBJ2-7; v_gene: TRBV5-1; CDR3nt: TGCGCCAGCAGCTTGGGTCCGCCCGGGACAGCTTCCCACGAGCAGTACTTC; CDR3aa: CASSLGPPGTASHEQYF
abundance: NA; d_gene: NA; j_gene: TRBJ1-3; v_gene: TRBV5-1; CDR3nt: TGCGCCAGCAGCTTGATAGACTCTGGAAACACCATATATTTT; CDR3aa: CASSLIDSGNTIYF
abundance: NA; d_gene: NA; j_gene: TRBJ2-7; v_gene: TRBV29-1; CDR3nt: TGCAGCGTTGAGGTGGGCCGTCCCTACGAGCAGTACTTC; CDR3aa: CSVEVGRPYEQYF
abundance: NA; d_gene: TRBD2; j_gene: TRBJ2-3; v_gene: TRBV5-1; CDR3nt: TGCGCCAGCAGGCGAGCAGCGGGAGGGCCCTCAGATACGCAGTATTTT; CDR3aa: CASRRAAGGPSDTQYF
abundance: NA; d_gene: TRBD2; j_gene: TRBJ2-7; v_gene: TRBV11-2; CDR3nt: TGTGCCAGCAGCTCCTTAGCGGGAGAGGGCTACGAGCAGTACTTC; CDR3aa: CASSSLAGEGYEQYF
abundance: NA; d_gene: NA; j_gene: TRBJ2-1; v_gene: TRBV21-1; CDR3nt: TGTGCCAGCAGCCCCGGGCTAGCAGACCACAATGAGCAGTTCTTC; CDR3aa: CASSPGLADHNEQFF
abundance: NA; d_gene: NA; j_gene: TRBJ1-2; v_gene: TRBV4-3; CDR3nt: TGCGCCAGCAGCCGGTACCCGGGGGGAGGTGGCTACACCTTC; CDR3aa: CASSRYPGGGGYTF
abundance: NA; d_gene: TRBD2; j_gene: TRBJ2-7; v_gene: TRBV19; CDR3nt: TGTGCCAGTAGCCAAACTAGCGGGAGCACCTACGAGCAGTACTTC; CDR3aa: CASSQTSGSTYEQYF
abundance: NA; d_gene: NA; j_gene: TRBJ1-4; v_gene: TRBV6-5; CDR3nt: TGTGCCAGCAGTTACTCACGGGGGGGGGACGAAAAACTGTTTTTT; CDR3aa: CASSYSRGGDEKLFF
abundance: NA; d_gene: TRBD2; j_gene: TRBJ2-7; v_gene: TRBV27; CDR3nt: TGTGCCAGCAGTGCTAGCGGGAGTCCCCAGGACGAGCAGTACTTC; CDR3aa: CASSASGSPQDEQYF
abundance: NA; d_gene: NA; j_gene: TRBJ1-5; v_gene: TRBV28; CDR3nt: TGTGCCAGCAGTCTTCACAGGGCGAATCAGCCCCAGCATTTT; CDR3aa: CASSLHRANQPQHF
abundance: once; d_gene: TRBD1; j_gene: TRBJ2-7; v_gene: TRBV4-3; CDR3nt: TGCGCCAGCAGCCAAGATATTGGGACAGGGTCCTACGAGCAGTACTTC; CDR3aa: CASSQDIGTGSYEQYF
abundance: NA; d_gene: TRBD1; j_gene: TRBJ2-1; v_gene: TRBV7-9; CDR3nt: TGTGCCAGCGGCGCCGGGACAGGGGTCATAAATGAGCAGTTCTTC; CDR3aa: CASGAGTGVINEQFF
abundance: NA; d_gene: TRBD2; j_gene: TRBJ2-5; v_gene: TRBV7-3; CDR3nt: TGTGCCAGCAGCTTATCTACTAGCGGCGAAAACCAAGAGACCCAGTACTTC; CDR3aa: CASSLSTSGENQETQYF
abundance: NA; d_gene: TRBD2; j_gene: TRBJ2-1; v_gene: TRBV4-2; CDR3nt: TGTGCCAGCAGCCAAGTGCCGACTAGCGACATTAAAAACTCCTACAATGAGCAGTTCTTC; CDR3aa: CASSQVPTSDIKNSYNEQFF
abundance: NA; d_gene: TRBD1; j_gene: TRBJ1-3; v_gene: TRBV6-5; CDR3nt: TGTGCCACCTTCAGCCGGGACAGGGGAAACACCATATATTTT; CDR3aa: CATFSRDRGNTIYF
abundance: NA; d_gene: NA; j_gene: TRBJ2-5; v_gene: TRBV7-9; CDR3nt: TGTGCCAGCAGCACCCAGGGTGGGGGGTTTGAGACCCAGTACTTC; CDR3aa: CASSTQGGGFETQYF
abundance: NA; d_gene: NA; j_gene: TRBJ2-3; v_gene: TRBV6-5; CDR3nt: TGTGCCAGCAGTCTCCGGGGGTGCACAGATACGCAGTATTTT; CDR3aa: CASSLRGCTDTQYF
abundance: few; d_gene: TRBD2; j_gene: TRBJ2-7; v_gene: TRBV10-3; CDR3nt: TGTGCCATCAGTGAGTCTGCCCCGTTGGCGGGAGGCCACGAGCAGTACTTC; CDR3aa: CAISESAPLAGGHEQYF
abundance: NA; d_gene: TRBD2; j_gene: TRBJ2-1; v_gene: TRBV7-6; CDR3nt: TGTGCCAGCAGCTTCCGCCCTGGGCGGGAGGGGTTTGACAATGAGCAGTTCTTC; CDR3aa: CASSFRPGREGFDNEQFF
abundance: few; d_gene: TRBD2; j_gene: TRBJ2-2; v_gene: TRBV28; CDR3nt: TGTGCCAGCACCCTGGGGGGGAAGGGGAACACCGGGGAGCTGTTTTTT; CDR3aa: CASTLGGKGNTGELFF
abundance: once; d_gene: NA; j_gene: TRBJ2-1; v_gene: TRBV7-6; CDR3nt: TGTGCCAGCAGCTTAGCGCCTAGCTCCTACAATGAGCAGTTCTTC; CDR3aa: CASSLAPSSYNEQFF
abundance: NA; d_gene: NA; j_gene: TRBJ1-2; v_gene: TRBV5-1; CDR3nt: TGCGCCAGCAGAGGGCCCCCGGAGGGCACCTATGGCTACACCTTC; CDR3aa: CASRGPPEGTYGYTF
abundance: NA; d_gene: TRBD1; j_gene: TRBJ1-5; v_gene: TRBV13; CDR3nt: TGTGCCAGCAGCTTAGGCCGAGGGGGCCCCCAGCATTTT; CDR3aa: CASSLGRGGPQHF
abundance: NA; d_gene: TRBD1; j_gene: TRBJ2-2; v_gene: TRBV14; CDR3nt: TGTGCCAGCAGCCAAGAGACAGGGTCGAACACCGGGGAGCTGTTTTTT; CDR3aa: CASSQETGSNTGELFF
abundance: NA; d_gene: NA; j_gene: TRBJ2-3; v_gene: TRBV30; CDR3nt: TGTGCCTGGAGTGTACTCGGTAACACAGATACGCAGTATTTT; CDR3aa: CAWSVLGNTDTQYF
abundance: once; d_gene: TRBD2; j_gene: TRBJ2-1; v_gene: TRBV30; CDR3nt: TGTGCCTGGAGTCCTTACACATATGGGACTAGCGGGAGAGGGTCCTACAATGAGCAGTTCTTC; CDR3aa: CAWSPYTYGTSGRGSYNEQFF
abundance: NA; d_gene: NA; j_gene: TRBJ2-2; v_gene: TRBV6-4; CDR3nt: TGTGCCAGCAGGTTCGACTGTGCGGACACCGGGGAGCTGTTTTTT; CDR3aa: CASRFDCADTGELFF
abundance: NA; d_gene: TRBD1; j_gene: TRBJ2-7; v_gene: TRBV5-6; CDR3nt: TGTGCCAGCAGCTTAGGGGGCTTGTACGAGCAGTACTTC; CDR3aa: CASSLGGLYEQYF
abundance: NA; d_gene: NA; j_gene: TRBJ2-3; v_gene: TRBV27; CDR3nt: TGTGCCAGCAAGGGCAGGGAAGGGACAGATACGCAGTATTTT; CDR3aa: CASKGREGTDTQYF
abundance: NA; d_gene: TRBD1; j_gene: TRBJ1-5; v_gene: TRBV30; CDR3nt: TGTGCCTGGGCGGACAGGCGGAATCAGCCCCAGCATTTT; CDR3aa: CAWADRRNQPQHF
abundance: NA; d_gene: TRBD2; j_gene: TRBJ2-3; v_gene: TRBV18; CDR3nt: TGTGCCAGCTCCCGTAGCGGGACGGAGTCAGATACGCAGTATTTT; CDR3aa: CASSRSGTESDTQYF
abundance: NA; d_gene: TRBD2; j_gene: TRBJ2-7; v_gene: TRBV7-6; CDR3nt: TGTGCCAGCAGCGGAGGAGTAGCGGGAGTCGAGCAGTACTTC; CDR3aa: CASSGGVAGVEQYF
abundance: NA; d_gene: NA; j_gene: TRBJ2-2; v_gene: TRBV28; CDR3nt: TGTGCCAGCAGTTTGAGCTGCGCCGGGGAGCTGTTTTTT; CDR3aa: CASSLSCAGELFF
abundance: once; d_gene: NA; j_gene: TRBJ2-6; v_gene: TRBV7-9; CDR3nt: TGTGCCAGCAGCTCCCTTAGGACTACCGACTCTGGGGCCAACGTCCTGACTTTC; CDR3aa: CASSSLRTTDSGANVLTF
abundance: NA; d_gene: TRBD1; j_gene: TRBJ2-3; v_gene: TRBV7-6; CDR3nt: TGTGCCAGCAGCTTCGGGCAGGGGGCTTCGGATACGCAGTATTTT; CDR3aa: CASSFGQGASDTQYF
abundance: NA; d_gene: NA; j_gene: TRBJ2-7; v_gene: TRBV6-1; CDR3nt: TGTGCCAGCAGCGGAGAAACAAGCTCCCTCGAGCAGTACTTC; CDR3aa: CASSGETSSLEQYF
abundance: NA; d_gene: TRBD2; j_gene: TRBJ2-1; v_gene: TRBV4-1; CDR3nt: TGCGCCAGCAGCCCGGGACTAGCGGGGGGCAATGAGCAGTTCTTC; CDR3aa: CASSPGLAGGNEQFF
abundance: NA; d_gene: NA; j_gene: TRBJ1-1; v_gene: TRBV6-1; CDR3nt: TGTGCCAGCAGTGAAGTCATCCGGTACTCATTCTCCGCTGAAGCTTTCTTT; CDR3aa: CASSEVIRYSFSAEAFF
abundance: NA; d_gene: TRBD1; j_gene: TRBJ1-5; v_gene: TRBV19; CDR3nt: TGTGCCAGTGGGGGACAGGGTGAATGGAGCAATCAGCCCCAGCATTTT; CDR3aa: CASGGQGEWSNQPQHF
abundance: NA; d_gene: TRBD2; j_gene: TRBJ2-3; v_gene: TRBV5-6; CDR3nt: TGTGCCAGCAGCTACGGACTAGCGGAGCCCCGCACAGATACGCAGTATTTT; CDR3aa: CASSYGLAEPRTDTQYF
abundance: NA; d_gene: TRBD2; j_gene: TRBJ2-7; v_gene: TRBV18; CDR3nt: TGTGCCAGCTCACCAAGGCGGGAGGATACCTCCTACGAGCAGTACTTC; CDR3aa: CASSPRREDTSYEQYF
abundance: NA; d_gene: TRBD2; j_gene: TRBJ2-1; v_gene: TRBV10-3; CDR3nt: TGTGCCATCAGGGGGGCTAGCGGGGACAATGAGCAGTTCTTC; CDR3aa: CAIRGASGDNEQFF
abundance: NA; d_gene: NA; j_gene: TRBJ2-5; v_gene: TRBV5-1; CDR3nt: TGCGCCAGCAGCTTGAGTTGGAGAGAGACCCAGTACTTC; CDR3aa: CASSLSWRETQYF
abundance: NA; d_gene: NA; j_gene: TRBJ2-3; v_gene: TRBV11-3; CDR3nt: TGTGCCAGCAGCCCCCGGACAGGCACAGATACGCAGTATTTT; CDR3aa: CASSPRTGTDTQYF
abundance: NA; d_gene: NA; j_gene: TRBJ2-7; v_gene: TRBV27; CDR3nt: TGTGCCAGCAGTTTCGGACAGTTCTACGAGCAGTACTTC; CDR3aa: CASSFGQFYEQYF
abundance: NA; d_gene: TRBD2; j_gene: TRBJ2-2; v_gene: TRBV5-6; CDR3nt: TGTGCCAGCAGCTTGGTTGGCGGGAGGGCCGGGGAGCTGTTTTTT; CDR3aa: CASSLVGGRAGELFF
abundance: NA; d_gene: TRBD2; j_gene: TRBJ2-2; v_gene: TRBV7-8; CDR3nt: TGTGCCAGCAGGACCGGGACTAGCGGGCGGAACAACACCGGGGAGCTGTTTTTT; CDR3aa: CASRTGTSGRNNTGELFF
abundance: NA; d_gene: TRBD2; j_gene: TRBJ2-1; v_gene: TRBV4-3; CDR3nt: TGCGCCAGCAGCCAAGTAGGGGGACTAGCGGTTGGTCCCCCCTACAATGAGCAGTTCTTC; CDR3aa: CASSQVGGLAVGPPYNEQFF
abundance: NA; d_gene: TRBD2; j_gene: TRBJ2-1; v_gene: TRBV6-6; CDR3nt: TGTGCCAGCAGTTACGGGGATAGCGGGATTAATGAGCAGTTCTTC; CDR3aa: CASSYGDSGINEQFF
abundance: once; d_gene: NA; j_gene: TRBJ1-2; v_gene: TRBV7-2; CDR3nt: TGTGCCAGCAGCCCCGGTGGGGGGGGGTATGGCTACACCTTC; CDR3aa: CASSPGGGGYGYTF
abundance: NA; d_gene: TRBD1; j_gene: TRBJ2-7; v_gene: TRBV28; CDR3nt: TGTGCCAGCAGTCAATTTCCGGGACAGGGCTACGAGCAGTACTTC; CDR3aa: CASSQFPGQGYEQYF